Below, 4 T cell receptor beta chains from the same sample are listed, as sequenced in a study of T cells in Graves' hyperthyroidism and ophthalmopathy. There were TCR beta CDR3 regions amplified from RNA transcripts. Researchers ran a first-round RT-PCR on the TCR CDR3 using the HTBI primer set. In TCRdb, the multiplex PCR reads were re-called with MiXCR into one record per CDR3 protein. The sample holds roughly 360,000 distinct CDR3 sequences, 13% seen once. The source material was blood. These receptors were taken from a man aged 25-45 years with Graves' hyperthyroidism that later progressed to Graves' ophthalmopathy.

Many counts were recorded for this clonotype. The chain recombines TRBV10-3 with TRBJ1-6; D gene uncertain. The CDR3 covers 15 residues. V was shortened by 0 bases and J by 6 bases, with 9 bases between the two germline ends. The V gene's germline CDR1 is ENHRY and CDR2 SYGVKD. For the CDR3, the DNA is TGTGCCATCAGTGAGTCCGGACGGCTTAATTCACCCCTCCACTTT. It translates to CAISESGRLNSPLHF.

This clonotype was recorded many times. The genes are TRBV9 and TRBJ1-1, with 7 positions matching TRBD1. Germline assignment: CDR1 SGDLS and CDR2 YYNGEE. This CDR3 is built from 13 residues. After removal of 5 bases from V and 4 bases from J, the junction contained 5 bases not matched to a gene. The CDR3 nucleotides are TGTGCCAGCAGTCGCTCAGGGGGCACTGAAGCTTTCTTT. Its protein is CASSRSGGTEAFF. Combining the CDR3 with reference TRBV9 and TRBJ1-1 gives the whole variable domain DSGVTQTPKHLITATGQRVTLRCSPRSGDLSVYWYQQSLDQGLQFLIQYYNGEERAKGNILERFSAQQFPDLHSELNLSSLELGDSALYFCASSRSGGTEAFFGQGTRLTVV.

This clonotype was observed at least ten times. The gene calls are TRBV11-2 and TRBJ1-6, with 10 bases fitting TRBD1. The germline V gene has CDR1 SGHAT and CDR2 FQNNGV. Trimming removed 7 bases from V and 7 bases from J; junction bases left unmatched: 7. The CDR3 length is 15 residues. The chain's CDR3 is CASNRGQGDNSPLHF. CDR3 nucleotide sequence: TGTGCCAGCAACCGTGGACAGGGGGACAATTCACCCCTCCACTTT.

This clonotype was observed many times. The chain carries TRBV28 and TRBJ1-5; no clear D gene. The CDR3 consists of 12 residues. Germline V CDR1 and CDR2: MDHEN, SYDVKM. Trimming left V 1 base short and J 5 bases short, with 3 bases between. The DNA of the CDR3 is TGTGCCAGCAGTTTATACGATCAGCCCCAGCATTTT. It encodes CASSLYDQPQHF.